Listed below are T cell receptor beta chains from one sample, sequenced in a study of T cell responses to AZD1222 COVID-19 vaccine. The protocol was immunoSEQ multiplex PCR, while the TCRdb copy is restricted to in-frame clones and leaves out a portion. In the table there are about 110,000 clones, more than 70% of which are singletons. Sequences were derived from peripheral blood, sampled on day 0 of AZD1222 vaccination. Receptors originate from an adult in good health. CDR3s include the opening cysteine and the closing phenylalanine or tryptophan. D genes are given only for firm matches. Expanded clones are given a class, and other clones once, few, many or no size at all.

J	size	D	V	CDR3	DNA
TRBJ2-6	-	TRBD1	TRBV5-1	CASSLGGQGALGANVLTF	TGCGCCAGCAGCTTGGGCGGTCAGGGGGCGCTTGGGGCCAACGTCCTGACTTTC
TRBJ2-7	-	TRBD1	TRBV7-9	CASSLSRDRGREQYF	TGTGCCAGCAGCTTATCCCGGGACAGGGGGCGGGAGCAGTACTTC
TRBJ2-7	-	-	TRBV19	CASSIGGSGTYFHYEQYF	TGTGCCAGTAGTATAGGGGGCTCCGGGACATATTTTCACTACGAGCAGTACTTC
TRBJ1-2	-	-	TRBV3-1/TRBV3-2	CASSHRQPNYGYTF	TGTGCCAGCAGCCACCGACAGCCTAACTATGGCTACACCTTC
TRBJ1-2	-	-	TRBV28	CASSGQGGYGYTF	TGTGCCAGCAGTGGGCAGGGAGGCTATGGCTACACCTTC
TRBJ1-3	-	TRBD1	TRBV5-5	CASSLYTGAGNTIYF	TGTGCCAGCAGCCTATATACAGGGGCTGGAAACACCATATATTTT
TRBJ2-7	-	-	TRBV19	CASRAGTGSYEQYF	TGTGCCAGTAGGGCCGGGACTGGCTCCTACGAGCAGTACTTC
TRBJ1-4	-	-	TRBV12-2	CASRRQGESNEKLFF	TGTGCAAGTCGCCGACAGGGGGAGTCCAATGAAAAACTGTTTTTT
TRBJ1-1	-	-	TRBV30	CAWSVQEITEAFF	TGTGCCTGGAGTGTACAAGAGATCACTGAAGCTTTCTTT
TRBJ2-5	-	TRBD2	TRBV2	CASSGIGGGGETQYF	TGTGCCAGCAGTGGAATCGGGGGGGGCGGAGAGACCCAGTACTTC
TRBJ1-6	-	TRBD1	TRBV6-5	CATKTGLQTPLHF	TGTGCCACCAAGACAGGGCTTCAAACACCCCTCCACTTT
TRBJ1-4	-	-	TRBV5-1	CASSLVEGRVEKLFF	TGCGCCAGCAGCTTGGTAGAGGGTCGTGTTGAAAAACTGTTTTTT
TRBJ2-1	-	-	TRBV6-1	CAASQGWVAEQFF	TGTGCCGCCTCCCAGGGATGGGTTGCGGAGCAGTTCTTC
TRBJ1-2	-	-	TRBV6-5	CASSRGGEGYTF	TGTGCCAGCAGTAGGGGAGGTGAGGGCTACACCTTC
TRBJ2-1	-	TRBD2	TRBV7-2	CASSSRSGGLYNEQFF	TGTGCCAGCAGCTCACGTAGCGGGGGCCTATACAATGAGCAGTTCTTC
TRBJ2-4	-	-	TRBV21-1	CASSERDHGTLQYF	TGTGCCAGCAGCGAGAGGGACCATGGTACGCTTCAGTACTTC
TRBJ1-2	-	-	TRBV11-1	CASSSWTDNYGYTF	TGTGCCAGCAGCTCGTGGACGGATAACTATGGCTACACCTTC
TRBJ1-6	-	-	TRBV25-1	CASKLENSPLHF	TGTGCCAGCAAGTTGGAGAATTCACCCCTCCACTTT
TRBJ2-3	once	-	TRBV9	CASSVAGDTDTQYF	TGTGCCAGCAGCGTAGCGGGAGACACAGATACGCAGTATTTT
TRBJ1-2	-	-	TRBV30	CAWSVQYYGYTF	TGTGCCTGGAGTGTTCAGTACTATGGCTACACCTTC
TRBJ1-6	-	-	TRBV30	CAWSVPTGSYNSPLHF	TGTGCCTGGAGTGTTCCGACCGGGTCCTATAATTCACCCCTCCACTTT
TRBJ2-5	-	-	TRBV6-4	CASSDSSEGTQYF	TGTGCCAGCAGTGACTCTAGCGAAGGGACCCAGTACTTC
TRBJ2-7	-	-	TRBV4-1	CASSHRFPRGGEDEQYF	TGCGCCAGCAGCCACCGGTTCCCGAGAGGGGGTGAGGACGAGCAGTACTTC
TRBJ2-5	-	TRBD2	TRBV7-2	CASSRPTSGGAGETQYF	TGTGCCAGCAGCCGGCCGACTAGCGGGGGGGCCGGGGAGACCCAGTACTTC
TRBJ2-7	-	TRBD1	TRBV7-2	CASSLGTGSYEQYF	TGTGCCAGCAGCTTAGGGACAGGGTCCTACGAGCAGTACTTC
TRBJ1-1	-	-	TRBV29-1	CTARGQMNTEAFF	TGCACCGCGAGAGGTCAGATGAACACTGAAGCTTTCTTT
TRBJ1-2	-	TRBD1	TRBV7-3	CASSQRGTGSYGYTF	TGTGCCAGCAGCCAAAGGGGGACAGGAAGCTATGGCTACACCTTC
TRBJ2-1	-	-	TRBV15	CATSRDLTGEQFF	TGTGCCACCAGCAGAGACCTAACTGGTGAGCAGTTCTTC
TRBJ1-3	-	-	TRBV12-3/TRBV12-4	CASSLGLGNTIYF	TGTGCCAGCAGTTTGGGGCTCGGAAACACCATATATTTT
TRBJ2-2	-	-	TRBV5-4	CASSLGQSTVTGELFF	TGTGCCAGCAGCTTGGGGCAATCAACCGTCACCGGGGAGCTGTTTTTT
TRBJ2-5	-	-	TRBV3-1/TRBV3-2	CASSPGLQETQYF	TGTGCCAGCAGCCCCGGACTGCAAGAGACCCAGTACTTC
TRBJ1-4	-	-	TRBV6-1	CASSEGQRPAKLFF	TGTGCCAGCAGTGAAGGGCAGAGGCCCGCAAAACTGTTTTTT
TRBJ2-1	-	TRBD2	TRBV5-6	CASSRLGERGYNEQFF	TGTGCCAGCAGCCGCCTCGGGGAGCGGGGGTACAATGAGCAGTTCTTC
TRBJ1-1	-	TRBD1	TRBV19	CASGGTGGSRAFF	TGTGCCAGTGGGGGGACAGGGGGCTCGCGAGCTTTCTTT
TRBJ1-5	-	-	TRBV30	CAWSARGEQPQHF	TGTGCCTGGAGTGCTAGAGGAGAACAGCCCCAGCATTTT
TRBJ2-7	-	-	TRBV29-1	CSVEEGPYEQYF	TGCAGCGTTGAAGAGGGCCCCTACGAGCAGTACTTC
TRBJ1-2	few	-	TRBV20-1	CSTGMNYGYTF	TGCAGTACCGGGATGAACTATGGCTACACCTTC
TRBJ2-7	-	TRBD2	TRBV29-1	CSVGAGGDEQYF	TGCAGCGTTGGGGCGGGGGGCGACGAGCAGTACTTC
TRBJ1-1	-	-	TRBV7-9	CASSLGNENTEAFF	TGTGCCAGCAGCCTAGGGAACGAGAACACTGAAGCTTTCTTT
TRBJ1-2	once	TRBD1	TRBV19	CASGLGTGAYGYTF	TGTGCCAGTGGCCTAGGGACAGGGGCCTATGGCTACACCTTC
TRBJ1-1	-	-	TRBV2	CASSGSKGGGTEAFF	TGTGCCAGCAGTGGCTCAAAAGGTGGAGGTACTGAAGCTTTCTTT
TRBJ1-1	-	-	TRBV12-3/TRBV12-4	CASSSYSEAFF	TGTGCCAGCAGTTCATACTCTGAAGCTTTCTTT
TRBJ2-2	-	-	TRBV30	CAWSEGANTGELFF	TGTGCCTGGAGTGAGGGCGCGAACACCGGGGAGCTGTTTTTT
TRBJ2-2	-	TRBD1	TRBV29-1	CSAGQGHGELFF	TGCAGCGCGGGACAGGGGCACGGGGAGCTGTTTTTT
TRBJ2-7	-	-	TRBV2	CASKIRQALYEQYF	TGTGCCAGCAAGATCCGACAGGCACTCTACGAGCAGTACTTC
TRBJ1-2	-	-	TRBV7-9	CASSSTGMTNYGYTF	TGTGCCAGCAGCTCGACGGGGATGACTAACTATGGCTACACCTTC
TRBJ1-5	few	-	TRBV1	CTSSQDREQGLNQPQHF	TGCACCAGCAGCCAAGATAGAGAACAGGGCTTAAATCAGCCCCAGCATTTT
TRBJ1-2	-	-	TRBV6-5	CASRSSAQGDGYTF	TGTGCCAGCAGATCCAGTGCACAGGGTGATGGCTACACCTTC
TRBJ2-5	-	-	TRBV7-9	CASSTTSQETQYF	TGTGCCAGCAGCACGACTAGCCAAGAGACCCAGTACTTC
TRBJ2-3	-	TRBD2	TRBV5-4	CASSLKLAGDTQYF	TGTGCCAGCAGCTTGAAACTAGCGGGAGATACGCAGTATTTT
TRBJ2-5	-	-	TRBV7-3	CASSQDGRSGTQYF	TGTGCCAGCAGCCAGGACGGTCGAAGTGGGACCCAGTACTTC
TRBJ2-2	-	-	TRBV18	CASSPRGAPTGHTGELFF	TGTGCCAGCTCACCAAGAGGGGCCCCGACAGGACACACCGGGGAGCTGTTTTTT